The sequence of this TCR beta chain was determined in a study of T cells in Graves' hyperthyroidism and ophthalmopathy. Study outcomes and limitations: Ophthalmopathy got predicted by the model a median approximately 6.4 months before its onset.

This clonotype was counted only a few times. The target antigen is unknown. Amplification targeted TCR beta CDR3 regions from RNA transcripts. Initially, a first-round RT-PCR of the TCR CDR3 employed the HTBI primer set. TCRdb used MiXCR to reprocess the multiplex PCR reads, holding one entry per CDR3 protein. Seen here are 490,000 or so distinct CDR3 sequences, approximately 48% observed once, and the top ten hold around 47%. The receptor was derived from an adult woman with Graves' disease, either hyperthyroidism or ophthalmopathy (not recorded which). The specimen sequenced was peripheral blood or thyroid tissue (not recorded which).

The CDR3 sequence: CSVEGDLGMNTEAFF. The CDR3 DNA sequence: TGCAGCGTTGAAGGGGATTTGGGCATGAACACTGAAGCTTTCTTT. V usage is TRBV29-1 and J usage is TRBJ1-1; D ambiguous. The CDR3 loop spans 15 amino acids. Germline V gene sequence: CDR1 SQVTM, CDR2 ANQGSEA. Deletions cut 1 base from V and 0 bases from J, with 12 bases between. Variable domain in full (rest from reference TRBV29-1 and TRBJ1-1): SAVISQKPSRDICQRGTSLTIQCQVDSQVTMMFWYRQQPGQSLTLIATANQGSEATYESGFVIDKFPISRPNLTFSTLTVSNMSPEDSSIYLCSVEGDLGMNTEAFFGQGTRLTVV.